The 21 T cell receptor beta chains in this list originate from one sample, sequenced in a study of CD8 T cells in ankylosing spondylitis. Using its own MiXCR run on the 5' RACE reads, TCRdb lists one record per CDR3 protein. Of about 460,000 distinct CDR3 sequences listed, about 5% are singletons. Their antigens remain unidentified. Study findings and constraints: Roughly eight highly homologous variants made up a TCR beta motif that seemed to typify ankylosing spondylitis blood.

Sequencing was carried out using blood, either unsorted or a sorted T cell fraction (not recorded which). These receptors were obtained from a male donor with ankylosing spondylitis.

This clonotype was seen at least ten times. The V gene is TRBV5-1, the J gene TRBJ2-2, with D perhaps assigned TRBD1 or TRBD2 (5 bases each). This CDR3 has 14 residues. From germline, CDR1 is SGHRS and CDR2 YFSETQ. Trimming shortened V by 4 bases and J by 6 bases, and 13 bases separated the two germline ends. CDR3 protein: CASSEGPGPGELFF. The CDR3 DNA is TGCGCCAGCAGCGAGGGCCCGGGGCCCGGGGAGCTGTTTTTT.

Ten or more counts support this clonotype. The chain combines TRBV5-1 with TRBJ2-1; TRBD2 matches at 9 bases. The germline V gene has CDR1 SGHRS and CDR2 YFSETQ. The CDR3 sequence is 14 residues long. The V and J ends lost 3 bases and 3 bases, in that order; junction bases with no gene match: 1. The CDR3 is CASSYSGSYNEQFF. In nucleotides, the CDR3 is TGCGCCAGCAGCTATAGCGGGAGCTACAATGAGCAGTTCTTC.

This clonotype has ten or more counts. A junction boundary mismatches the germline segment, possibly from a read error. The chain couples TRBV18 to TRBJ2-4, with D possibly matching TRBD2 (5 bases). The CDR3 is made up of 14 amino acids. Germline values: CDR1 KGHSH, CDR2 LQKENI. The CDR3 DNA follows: TGTGCCAGCCCACCTTGGCTAGCATCGAGCATTCAGTACTTC. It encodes CASPPWLASSIQYF.

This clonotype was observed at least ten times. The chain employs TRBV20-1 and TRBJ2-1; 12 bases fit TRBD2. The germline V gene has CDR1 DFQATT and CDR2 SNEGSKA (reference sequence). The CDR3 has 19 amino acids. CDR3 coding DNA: TGCACCGATGTCAATTGGGGGGCGTCTAGCGGGAGGGTCTACAATGAGCAGTTCTTC. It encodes CTDVNWGASSGRVYNEQFF.

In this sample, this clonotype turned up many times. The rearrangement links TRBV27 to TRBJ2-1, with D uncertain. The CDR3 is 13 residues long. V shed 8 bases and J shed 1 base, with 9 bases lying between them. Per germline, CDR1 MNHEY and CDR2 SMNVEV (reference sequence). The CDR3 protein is CASGVNSYNEQFF. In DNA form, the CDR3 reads TGTGCCAGCGGGGTAAATTCCTACAATGAGCAGTTCTTC.

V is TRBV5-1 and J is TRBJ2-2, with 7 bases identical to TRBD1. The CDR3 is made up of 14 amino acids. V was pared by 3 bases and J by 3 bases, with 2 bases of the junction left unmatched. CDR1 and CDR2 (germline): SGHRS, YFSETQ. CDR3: CASSWDRYTGELFF. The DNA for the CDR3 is TGCGCCAGCAGCTGGGACAGATACACCGGGGAGCTGTTTTTT.

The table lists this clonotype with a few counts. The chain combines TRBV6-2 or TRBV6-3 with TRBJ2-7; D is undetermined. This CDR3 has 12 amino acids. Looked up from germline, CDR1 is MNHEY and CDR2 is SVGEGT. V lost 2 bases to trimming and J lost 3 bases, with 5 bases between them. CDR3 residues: CASSYDNYEQYF. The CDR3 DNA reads TGTGCCAGCAGTTACGACAACTACGAGCAGTACTTC.

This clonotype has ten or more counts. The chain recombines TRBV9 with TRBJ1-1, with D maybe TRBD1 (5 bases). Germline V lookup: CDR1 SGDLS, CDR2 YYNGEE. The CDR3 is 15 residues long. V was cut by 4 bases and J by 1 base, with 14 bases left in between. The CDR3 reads CASSTSGRKNTEAFF. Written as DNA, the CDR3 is TGTGCCAGCAGCACATCGGGACGGAAGAACACTGAAGCTTTCTTT.

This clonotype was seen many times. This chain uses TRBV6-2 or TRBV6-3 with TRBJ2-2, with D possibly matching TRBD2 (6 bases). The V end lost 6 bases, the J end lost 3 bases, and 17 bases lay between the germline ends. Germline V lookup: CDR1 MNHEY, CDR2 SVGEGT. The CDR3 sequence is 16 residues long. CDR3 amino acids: CASRSGRWEDTGELFF. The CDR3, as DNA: TGTGCCAGCAGATCTGGGAGATGGGAGGACACCGGGGAGCTGTTTTTT.

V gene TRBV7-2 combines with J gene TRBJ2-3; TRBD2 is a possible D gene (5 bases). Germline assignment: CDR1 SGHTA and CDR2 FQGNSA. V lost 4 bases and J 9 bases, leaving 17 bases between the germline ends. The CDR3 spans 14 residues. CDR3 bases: TGTGCCAGCAGCTCCGCGGACTTGCTGGAAACGCAGTATTTT. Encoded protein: CASSSADLLETQYF.

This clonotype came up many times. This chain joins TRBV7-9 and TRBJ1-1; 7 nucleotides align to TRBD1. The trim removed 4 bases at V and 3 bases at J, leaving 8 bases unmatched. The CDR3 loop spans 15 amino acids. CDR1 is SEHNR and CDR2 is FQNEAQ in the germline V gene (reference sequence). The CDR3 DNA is TGTGCCAGCAGCTCAAACAGGGGATCGGACACTGAAGCTTTCTTT. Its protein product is CASSSNRGSDTEAFF.

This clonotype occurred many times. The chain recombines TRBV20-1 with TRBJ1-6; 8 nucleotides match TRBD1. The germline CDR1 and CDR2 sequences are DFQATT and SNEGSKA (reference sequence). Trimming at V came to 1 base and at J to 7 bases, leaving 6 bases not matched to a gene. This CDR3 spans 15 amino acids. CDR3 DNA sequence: TGCAGTGCTAGAGGGTCCGGGACAGGAAATTCACCCCTCCACTTT. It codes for CSARGSGTGNSPLHF.

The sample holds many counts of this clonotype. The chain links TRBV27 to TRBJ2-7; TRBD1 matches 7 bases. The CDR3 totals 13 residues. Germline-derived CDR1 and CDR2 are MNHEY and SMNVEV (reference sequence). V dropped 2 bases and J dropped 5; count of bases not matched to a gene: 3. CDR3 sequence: CASSLRDRDEQYF. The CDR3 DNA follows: TGTGCCAGCAGTTTACGCGACAGGGACGAGCAGTACTTC.

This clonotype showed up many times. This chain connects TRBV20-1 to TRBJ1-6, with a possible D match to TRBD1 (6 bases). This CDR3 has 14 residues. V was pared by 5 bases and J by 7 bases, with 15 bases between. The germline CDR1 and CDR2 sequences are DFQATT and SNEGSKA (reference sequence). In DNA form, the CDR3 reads TGCAGTGCTGTCGGGGGGCCCCTCAATTCACCCCTCCACTTT. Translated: CSAVGGPLNSPLHF.

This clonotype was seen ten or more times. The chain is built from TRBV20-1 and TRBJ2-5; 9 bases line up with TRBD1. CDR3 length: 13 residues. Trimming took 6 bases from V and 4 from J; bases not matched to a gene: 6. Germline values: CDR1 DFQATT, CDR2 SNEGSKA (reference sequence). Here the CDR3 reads CSATSTGGETQYF. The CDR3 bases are TGCAGTGCCACCTCGACAGGGGGAGAGACCCAGTACTTC.

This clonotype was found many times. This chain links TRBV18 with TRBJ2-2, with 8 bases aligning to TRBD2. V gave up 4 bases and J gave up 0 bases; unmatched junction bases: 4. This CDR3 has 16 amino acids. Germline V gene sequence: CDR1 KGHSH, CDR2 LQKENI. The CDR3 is CASSRSGRANTGELFF. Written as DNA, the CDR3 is TGTGCCAGCTCACGTTCCGGGAGGGCGAACACCGGGGAGCTGTTTTTT.

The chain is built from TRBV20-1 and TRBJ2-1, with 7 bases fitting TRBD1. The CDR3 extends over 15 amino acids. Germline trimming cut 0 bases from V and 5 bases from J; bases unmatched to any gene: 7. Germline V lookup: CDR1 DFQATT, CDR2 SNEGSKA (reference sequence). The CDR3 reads CSARDGGQVNNEQFF. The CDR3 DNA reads TGCAGTGCTAGAGATGGAGGACAGGTCAACAATGAGCAGTTCTTC.

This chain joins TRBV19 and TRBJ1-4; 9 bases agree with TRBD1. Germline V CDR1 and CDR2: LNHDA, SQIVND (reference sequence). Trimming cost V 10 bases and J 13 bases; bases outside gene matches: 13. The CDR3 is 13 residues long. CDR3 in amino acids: CATQRADRGILFF. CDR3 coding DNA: TGTGCCACCCAGCGTGCGGACAGGGGTATACTGTTTTTT. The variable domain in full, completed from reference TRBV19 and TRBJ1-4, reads DGGITQSPKYLFRKEGQNVTLSCEQNLNHDAMYWYRQDPGQGLRLIYYSQIVNDFQKGDIAEGYSVSREKKESFPLTVTSAQKNPTAFYLCATQRADRGILFFGSGTQLSVL.

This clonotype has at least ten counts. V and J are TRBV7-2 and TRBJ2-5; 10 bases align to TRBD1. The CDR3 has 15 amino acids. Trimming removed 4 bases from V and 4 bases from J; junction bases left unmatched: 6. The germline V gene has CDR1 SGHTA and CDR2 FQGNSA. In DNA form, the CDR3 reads TGTGCCAGCAGCTACTCCGGGACAGGGGTAGAGACCCAGTACTTC. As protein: CASSYSGTGVETQYF.

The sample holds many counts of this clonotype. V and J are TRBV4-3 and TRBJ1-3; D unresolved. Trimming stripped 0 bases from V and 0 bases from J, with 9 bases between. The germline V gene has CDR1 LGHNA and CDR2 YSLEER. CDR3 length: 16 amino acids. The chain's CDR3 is CASSQDTLFSGNTIYF. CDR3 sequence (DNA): TGCGCCAGCAGCCAAGATACTCTATTCTCTGGAAACACCATATATTTT.

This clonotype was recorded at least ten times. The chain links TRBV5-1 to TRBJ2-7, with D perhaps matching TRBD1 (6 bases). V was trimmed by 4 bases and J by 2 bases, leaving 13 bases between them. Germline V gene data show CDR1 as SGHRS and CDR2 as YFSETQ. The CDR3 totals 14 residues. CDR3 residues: CASSPGTIAYEQYF. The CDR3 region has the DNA TGCGCCAGCAGCCCAGGGACAATCGCCTACGAGCAGTACTTC.